This T cell receptor beta chain was sequenced for a study of blood T cells in healthy people across ages (dated by TCRdb to between 2014 and 2017). About the investigation overall: In model experiments, template switching captured roughly one uniquely barcoded TCR beta cDNA molecule for every two T cells. Age-related changes in TCR beta repertoire diversity were measured in the study by deep sequencing normalized with unique cDNA molecular identifiers. Donors were grouped into four age groups: young (average approximately 15 years), middle-aged (under 40), aged (approximately 58) and long-lived (approximately 78). Donors of different ages were randomly distributed across sequencing lanes to avoid experimental bias. The study analyzed two additional independent replicas of 1 million unique cDNA reads from the same blood draw for two donors, one aged 18 to 30 and one aged 80 or older.

A word on this clonotype: Its antigen is unknown. At one of its ends the junction is not consistent with the germline gene, which may arise from a read error.

Results and caveats for the whole study, not just this receptor: Estimates of total diversity based on one million sequenced T cells were regarded as lower bounds and as underestimates. Compared with the aged group, the long-lived group had more naive CD4+ T cells, fewer expanded clones and increased TCR diversity, a pattern suggesting age selection. Donor CMV infection status was unknown, potentially confounding age-related changes in expanded clonotypes. The percentage of naive T cells measured by flow cytometry correlated strongly with observed TCR beta diversity. As age increased, observed TCR beta diversity per million T cells dropped in a roughly linear way, and a significant reduction was already evident by age 40. Since profiling was done on bulk unsorted PBMCs, naive and antigen-experienced compartments could not be conclusively compared.

Libraries were built with 5' RACE. Sequencing was performed on an Illumina HiSeq 2500. A second 7 to 11 cycle PCR used a sample-barcoded 5' primer and a J-beta primer mix. Each TCR beta cDNA molecule received a unique molecular identifier from a template-switch 5' adaptor carrying 12 random nucleotides. Each sample yielded at least 3 million CDR3-containing paired-end reads. First-strand cDNA synthesis was performed from all RNA using the Mint cDNA synthesis kit, with priming by a TRBC-specific oligonucleotide. After uracil-DNA glycosylase treatment, a first 18-cycle PCR used universal primers M1SS and BC2_uni_R on all cDNA. Per the source publication's procedure: For normalization, 1 million high-quality reads were randomly selected from each sample, with every read carrying a distinct molecular identifier. Instead of being binned into consensus sequences, reads that shared molecular identifiers were thrown out. CDR3 identification, clonotype clustering and error correction used MiTCR with a Q25 quality threshold and the strictest error-elimination algorithm. A nonparametric unseen species model with Euler transformation was used to estimate lower-bound total TCR beta diversity. The raw public data were reprocessed by TCRdb itself: fastp quality trimming at Q25, MiXCR clonotype calling, in-frame beta chains only. Every distinct CDR3 protein forms one entry, paired with its most common genes and DNA. TCRdb's processing, not the study's, gives the V and J calls here. In this sample the table shows about 1.7 million distinct CDR3 sequences, roughly 28% of which occur a single time. The ten largest clones take up 7.7% of the sample.

Donors were 35 to 40 systemically healthy Caucasian individuals from Russia aged roughly 6 to 90 years. Approximately 10 milliliters of peripheral blood were collected from each donor into EDTA-treated Vacutainer tubes. PBMCs were isolated by Ficoll-Paque density-gradient centrifugation, with at least 7 million obtained per sample. Trizol reagent was used to extract total RNA from PBMCs, with at least 6 micrograms per sample. For every donor, an aliquot of PBMCs went through flow cytometry to measure the percentages of naive CD45RAhigh/CD27high T cells. The CDR3, from cysteine to phenylalanine, totals 14 residues. Here the CDR3 DNA is all that survives: 42 bases in frame from base 1. Sequences MNHNY (CDR1) and SVGAGI (CDR2) are obtained from the germline V gene (reference sequence).

This TCR derives from a woman in her thirties in good health. This sequence uses TRBV6-6 and TRBJ2-3; the D gene is possibly TRBD1 or TRBD2, each agreeing over 5 bases. The sample taken for sequencing was blood. In nucleotides, the sequence is TGTGCCAGCAGTACAGGTAGCGCCACAGATGCGCAGTATTTT. This sequence encodes CASSTGSATDAQYF.